The clone carrying this T cell receptor (beta chain) was observed a few times. This entry comes from a study of CD8 T cells in ankylosing spondylitis. TCRdb independently ran MiXCR on the 5' RACE reads; one entry per CDR3 protein. Among 150,000 to 200,000 distinct CDR3 sequences listed, 30% to 40% were seen once. The receptor was isolated from a male donor with ankylosing spondylitis. The specimen sequenced was synovial fluid, either unsorted or a sorted T cell fraction (not recorded which).

The chain's CDR3 is CSAKDGRNTEAFF. The CDR3 DNA follows: TGCAGTGCTAAGGACGGCAGGAACACTGAAGCTTTCTTT. This chain links TRBV20-1 with TRBJ1-1; D unresolved. This CDR3 is built from 13 residues. Trimming shortened V by 4 bases and J by 1 base, and 10 bases separated the two germline ends. Germline V gene data show CDR1 as DFQATT and CDR2 as SNEGSKA (reference sequence).